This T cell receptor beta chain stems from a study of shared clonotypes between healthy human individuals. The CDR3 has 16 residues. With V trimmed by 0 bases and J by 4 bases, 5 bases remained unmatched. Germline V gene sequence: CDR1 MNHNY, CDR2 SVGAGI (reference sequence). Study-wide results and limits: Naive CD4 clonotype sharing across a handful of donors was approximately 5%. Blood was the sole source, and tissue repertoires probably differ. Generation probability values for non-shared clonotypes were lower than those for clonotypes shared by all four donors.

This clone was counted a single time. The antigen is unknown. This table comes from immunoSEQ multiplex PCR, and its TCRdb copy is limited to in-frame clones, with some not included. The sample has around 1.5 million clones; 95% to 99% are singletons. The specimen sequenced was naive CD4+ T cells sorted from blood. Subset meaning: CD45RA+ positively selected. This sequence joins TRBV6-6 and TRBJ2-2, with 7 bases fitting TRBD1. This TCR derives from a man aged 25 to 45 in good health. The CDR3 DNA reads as TGTGCCAGCAGTTACTCGGGGACAGCTCCCACCGGGGAGCTGTTTTTT. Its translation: CASSYSGTAPTGELFF.